These 5 T cell receptor beta chains originate from one sample sequenced in a study of a mutant IDH1 vaccine in newly diagnosed glioma. Time point: week 5, during vaccination. Alongside topical imiquimod, each dose of vaccine comprised 300 ug of mutant IDH1 20-mer peptide. Their recognized antigens are unknown. TCRdb keeps only in-frame clones here, not all; method: immunoSEQ multiplex PCR. The sample records about 56,000 clones, over 80% being singletons. The sample in question was PBMCs, obtained from a glioma patient whose treatment included an IDH1 peptide vaccine. These receptors originate from a woman between 40 and 50 years old with glioma.

V gene TRBV4-3 combines with J gene TRBJ2-3; TRBD2 aligns across 8 bases. CDR1 is LGHNA, CDR2 YSLEER, per germline. The CDR3 spans 16 residues. J was trimmed by 5 bases and V by 3 bases; bases with no gene match: 10. The CDR3 spells CASSQPSAGGGDTQYF. CDR3 in DNA: TGCGCCAGCAGCCAGCCCTCTGCGGGGGGCGGAGATACGCAGTATTTT.

This CDR3 reads CASSTSQDEQFF. The DNA of the CDR3 is TGTGCCAGTAGTACCTCGCAGGATGAGCAGTTCTTC. The gene calls are TRBV19 and TRBJ2-1; D call uncertain. Germline CDR1 reads LNHDA; CDR2 reads SQIVND (reference sequence). The CDR3 length is 12 residues. With 4 bases removed from V and 8 bases from J, the gap between germline ends came to 9 bases.

CDR3 bases: TGTGCCAGCAGTCACGAGATGTGGGGGGAGGGCTCCTACGAGCAGTACTTC. Protein product: CASSHEMWGEGSYEQYF. This rearrangement joins TRBV2 to TRBJ2-7, with 7 bases lining up with TRBD2. The V and J ends lost 5 bases and 0 bases, in that order; junction bases with no gene match: 13. CDR3 length: 17 residues. Germline V gene lookup returns CDR1 SNHLY and CDR2 FYNNEI.

This rearrangement joins TRBV6-5 to TRBJ2-7; TRBD2 agrees at 9 bases. The J segment lost 6 bases and the V segment lost 2 bases, leaving 8 bases of the junction unmatched. This CDR3 is built from 15 residues. The germline gives CDR1 MNHEY, CDR2 SVGAGI. The CDR3 region has the DNA TGTGCCAGCAGTTACGGGGGACTAGCTGGGATCGAGCAGTACTTC. It yields the protein CASSYGGLAGIEQYF.

V is TRBV5-4 and J is TRBJ2-2; D gene unclear. CDR3 length: 14 residues. The germline CDR1 and CDR2 sequences are SGHNT and YYREEE (reference sequence). The V end lost 1 base, the J end lost 4 bases, and 8 bases lay between the germline ends. The CDR3 DNA reads as TGTGCCAGCAGCTTGAGTGGTTTCACCGGGGAGCTGTTTTTT. As protein: CASSLSGFTGELFF.